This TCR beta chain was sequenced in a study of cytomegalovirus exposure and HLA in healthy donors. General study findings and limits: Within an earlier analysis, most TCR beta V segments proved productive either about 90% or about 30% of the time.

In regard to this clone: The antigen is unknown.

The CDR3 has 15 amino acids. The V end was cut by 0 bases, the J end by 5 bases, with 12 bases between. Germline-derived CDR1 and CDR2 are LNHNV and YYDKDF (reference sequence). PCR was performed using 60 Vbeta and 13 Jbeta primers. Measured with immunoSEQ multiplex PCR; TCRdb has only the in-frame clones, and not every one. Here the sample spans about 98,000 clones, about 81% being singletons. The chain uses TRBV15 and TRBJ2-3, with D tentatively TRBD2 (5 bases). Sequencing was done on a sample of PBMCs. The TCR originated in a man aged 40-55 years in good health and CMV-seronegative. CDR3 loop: CATSRDLRAGDTQYF. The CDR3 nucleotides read TGTGCCACCAGCAGAGATCTGAGGGCAGGAGATACGCAGTATTTT. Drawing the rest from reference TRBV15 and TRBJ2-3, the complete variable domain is DAMVIQNPRYQVTQFGKPVTLSCSQTLNHNVMYWYQQKSSQAPKLLFHYYDKDFNNEADTPDNFQSRRPNTSFCFLDIRSPGLGDTAMYLCATSRDLRAGDTQYFGPGTRLTVL.